This TCR beta chain was recorded in a study of OX40 agonist ivuxolimab in advanced cancers. Patients were ineligible given autoimmune disease history or systemic immunosuppression. This CDR3 contains 15 residues. Germline loops: CDR1 SGHDN, CDR2 FVKESK. V was shortened by 1 base and J by 0 bases, with 9 bases between the two germline ends. A remark on this clone: Its antigen is currently unknown.

Study-level findings and limits: At doses 0.1 to 3.0 mg/kg, CD4+ and CD8+ clones expanded. The average count of expanded clones was higher among CD8+ T cells than among CD4+.

TCRdb's copy holds only in-frame clones and misses some; the assay was immunoSEQ multiplex PCR. The sample consists of roughly 40,000 clones, approximately 90% of them appearing once. This chain links TRBV14 with TRBJ2-5; D is undetermined. The sequencing here drew on CD4+ or CD8+ T cells sorted from blood, taken in a trial of the OX40 agonist ivuxolimab. This clonotype was sampled from an adult with an advanced solid tumor such as melanoma, head and neck, liver or kidney cancer. The CDR3 nucleotides are TGTGCCAGCAGCCAAGGCCGGTGGGACCAAGAGACCCAGTACTTC. This sequence encodes CASSQGRWDQETQYF.